This T cell receptor (beta chain) appears in the sequencing data of a study of T cells in localized non-small cell lung cancer. General study findings and limits: Uninvolved adjacent lung showed the highest T cell clonality, exceeding tumor. Higher adjacent-lung clonality was associated with shorter survival. Adjacent lung was found to contain a median about 62 of the top 100 tumor clones.

About this clone: The target antigen is unknown.

TCRdb keeps only in-frame clones here, not all; method: immunoSEQ multiplex PCR. The sample shows some 910 clones, about a fifth of them seen only once. The CDR3 sequence is 13 residues long. Trimming took 7 bases from V and 5 from J, leaving 11 bases between them. From germline, CDR1 is SGHDN and CDR2 FVKESK. The sample consisted of normal lung tissue next to the tumor, taken before any cancer treatment. The clonotype comes from a male donor aged 60 or older with stage II squamous cell lung carcinoma. V is TRBV14 and J is TRBJ2-2, with unresolved D. The DNA for the CDR3 is TGTGCCAGCACTGGTCACCCAACCGGGGAGCTGTTTTTT. It yields the protein CASTGHPTGELFF.